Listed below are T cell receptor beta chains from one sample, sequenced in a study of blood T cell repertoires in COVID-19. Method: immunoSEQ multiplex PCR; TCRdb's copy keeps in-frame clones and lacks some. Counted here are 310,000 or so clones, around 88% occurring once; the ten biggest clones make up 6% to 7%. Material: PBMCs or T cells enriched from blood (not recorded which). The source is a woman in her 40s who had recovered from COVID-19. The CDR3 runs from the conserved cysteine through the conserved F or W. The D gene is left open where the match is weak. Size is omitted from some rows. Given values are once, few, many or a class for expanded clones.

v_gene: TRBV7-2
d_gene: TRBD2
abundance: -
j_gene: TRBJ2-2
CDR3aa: CASSAGTSGPNTGELFF
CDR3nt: TGTGCCAGCAGCGCGGGGACTAGCGGCCCGAACACCGGGGAGCTGTTTTTT

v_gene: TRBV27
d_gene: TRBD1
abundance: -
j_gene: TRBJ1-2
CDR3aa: CASSFRDRGGYTF
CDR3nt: TGTGCCAGCAGTTTTCGGGACAGGGGAGGCTACACCTTC

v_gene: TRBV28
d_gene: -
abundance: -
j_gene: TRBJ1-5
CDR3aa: CASSWTENQPQHF
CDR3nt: TGTGCCAGCAGTTGGACAGAGAATCAGCCCCAGCATTTT

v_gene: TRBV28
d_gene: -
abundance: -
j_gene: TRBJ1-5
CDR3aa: CASGAANQPQHF
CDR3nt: TGTGCCAGCGGTGCGGCAAATCAGCCCCAGCATTTT

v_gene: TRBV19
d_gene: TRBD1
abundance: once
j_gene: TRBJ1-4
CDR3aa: CASENRGRNEKLFF
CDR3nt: TGTGCCAGCGAAAACAGGGGCCGTAATGAAAAACTGTTTTTT

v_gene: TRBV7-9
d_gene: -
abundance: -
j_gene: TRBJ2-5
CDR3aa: CASSLSQGKETQYF
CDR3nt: TGTGCCAGCAGTCTTAGCCAGGGGAAAGAGACCCAGTACTTC

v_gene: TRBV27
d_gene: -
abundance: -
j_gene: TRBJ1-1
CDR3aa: CASSLSWGGQGTEAFF
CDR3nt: TGTGCCAGCAGTTTATCATGGGGGGGGCAGGGAACTGAAGCTTTCTTT

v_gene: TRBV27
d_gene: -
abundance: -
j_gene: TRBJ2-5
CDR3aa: CASSLQGEETQYF
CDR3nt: TGTGCCAGCAGTCTACAGGGTGAAGAGACCCAGTACTTC

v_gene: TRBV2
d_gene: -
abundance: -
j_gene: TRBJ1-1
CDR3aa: CASGFRGRLEAFF
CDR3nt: TGTGCCAGTGGATTCAGGGGCCGTCTTGAAGCTTTCTTT

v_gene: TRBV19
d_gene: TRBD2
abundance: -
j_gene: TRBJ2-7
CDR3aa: CASSIGVAPRGGRVYEQYF
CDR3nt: TGTGCCAGTAGTATTGGAGTGGCGCCTAGGGGCGGGAGAGTCTACGAGCAGTACTTC

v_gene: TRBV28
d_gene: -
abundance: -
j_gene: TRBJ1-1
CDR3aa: CASSSLNRLFF
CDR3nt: TGTGCCAGCAGTTCGCTCAACAGGTTGTTCTTT

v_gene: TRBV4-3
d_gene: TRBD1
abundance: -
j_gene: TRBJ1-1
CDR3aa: CASSQDQGANTEAFF
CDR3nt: TGCGCCAGCAGCCAAGATCAGGGGGCGAACACTGAAGCTTTCTTT

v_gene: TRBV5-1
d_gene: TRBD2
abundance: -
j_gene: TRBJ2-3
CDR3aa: CASSRSGGSTDTQYF
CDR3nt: TGCGCCAGCAGCCGTAGCGGGGGATCCACAGATACGCAGTATTTT

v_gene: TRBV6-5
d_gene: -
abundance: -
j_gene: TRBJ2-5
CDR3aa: CASTHRETQYF
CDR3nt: TGTGCCAGCACTCACCGGGAGACCCAGTACTTC

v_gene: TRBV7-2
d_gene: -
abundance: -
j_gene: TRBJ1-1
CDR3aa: CASSLAGATNTEAFF
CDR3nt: TGTGCCAGCAGCTTAGCAGGGGCTACGAACACTGAAGCTTTCTTT

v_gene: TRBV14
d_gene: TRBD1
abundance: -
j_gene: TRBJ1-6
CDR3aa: CASSQDRVHNSPLHF
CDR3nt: TGTGCCAGCAGCCAGGACAGGGTTCATAATTCACCCCTCCACTTT

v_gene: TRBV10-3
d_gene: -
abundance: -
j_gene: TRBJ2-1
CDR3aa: CAISEVANNEQFF
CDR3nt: TGTGCCATCAGTGAAGTAGCGAACAATGAGCAGTTCTTC

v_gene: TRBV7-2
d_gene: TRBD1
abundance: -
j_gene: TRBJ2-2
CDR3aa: CASSNTGTVTGELFF
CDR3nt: TGTGCCAGCAGCAACACCGGGACAGTCACCGGGGAGCTGTTTTTT

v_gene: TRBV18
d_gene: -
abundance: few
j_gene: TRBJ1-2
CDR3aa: CASSSGVADGYTF
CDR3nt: TGTGCCAGCTCCTCCGGGGTTGCGGATGGCTACACCTTC

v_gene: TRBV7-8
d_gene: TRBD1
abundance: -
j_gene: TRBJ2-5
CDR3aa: CASSEEYRGLETQYF
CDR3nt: TGTGCCAGCAGCGAAGAGTACAGGGGGTTGGAGACCCAGTACTTC

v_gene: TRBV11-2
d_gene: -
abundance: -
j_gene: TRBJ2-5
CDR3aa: CASSLSAGYQEETQYF
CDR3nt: TGTGCCAGCAGCTTATCGGCGGGATATCAAGAAGAGACCCAGTACTTC

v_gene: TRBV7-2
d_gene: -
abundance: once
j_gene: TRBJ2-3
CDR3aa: CASSLFGSGNTDTQYF
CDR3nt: TGTGCCAGCAGCTTATTCGGTAGCGGTAATACAGATACGCAGTATTTT

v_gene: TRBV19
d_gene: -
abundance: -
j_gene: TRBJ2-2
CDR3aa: CASGAKGRGYGELFF
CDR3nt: TGTGCCAGTGGCGCCAAGGGGCGCGGTTACGGGGAGCTGTTTTTT

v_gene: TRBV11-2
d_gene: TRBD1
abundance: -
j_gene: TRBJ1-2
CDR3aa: CASSLGSRGRGYTF
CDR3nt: TGTGCCAGCAGCTTAGGTTCCAGGGGGCGTGGCTACACCTTC

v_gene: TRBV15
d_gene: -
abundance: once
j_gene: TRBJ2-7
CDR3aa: CATSRGGEAVYEQYF
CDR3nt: TGTGCCACCAGCAGGGGGGGAGAGGCGGTCTACGAGCAGTACTTC

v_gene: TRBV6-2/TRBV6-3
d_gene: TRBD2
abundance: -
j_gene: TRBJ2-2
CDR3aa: CASSYSSSLAGVTGELFF
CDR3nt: TGTGCCAGCAGTTACTCTTCATCCCTAGCGGGAGTCACCGGGGAGCTGTTTTTT